These T cell receptor beta chains were read from a single sample in a study of shared clonotypes between healthy human individuals. Libraries were prepared by immunoSEQ multiplex PCR; TCRdb keeps only in-frame clonotypes and omits some of them. The table shows about 1 million clones, with under 80% occurring only once. Sample: memory CD4+ T cells sorted from blood. Receptors originate from a man between 18 and 35 years old in good health. The CDR3 runs from the conserved cysteine through the conserved F or W.

j_call,v_call,cdr3_aa
TRBJ1-2,TRBV5-6,CASSLQGWNYGYTF
TRBJ2-1,TRBV5-6,CASSQGRGSYNEQFF
TRBJ2-3,TRBV7-2,CASSLVRLVDDTQYF
TRBJ2-7,TRBV5-6,CASSLDPGEGEQYF
TRBJ1-1,TRBV11-1,CASSFRASRSTEAFF
TRBJ2-1,TRBV29-1,CSVERADRHNEQFF
TRBJ1-2,TRBV29-1,CSAATGIYGYTF
TRBJ1-5,TRBV9,CASSAGGSGNQPQHF
TRBJ2-3,TRBV19,CASSPQGAGAEDTQYF
TRBJ2-3,TRBV15,CATSRGEAGVGTDTQYF
TRBJ2-1,TRBV18,CASSPGTDNEQFF
TRBJ1-1,TRBV11-1,CASSLGGTTEAFF
TRBJ2-7,TRBV11-2,CASSLDLGFTYEQYF
TRBJ1-5,TRBV2,CASSVIGQAQGPQHF
TRBJ1-6,TRBV30,CAWNRRGATYNSPLHF
TRBJ1-3,TRBV9,CASSQTQGAYGNTIYF
TRBJ1-2,TRBV18,CASSPLSGWNYGYTF
TRBJ1-6,TRBV14,CASSHRGENSPLHF
TRBJ2-7,TRBV7-2,CASSPQRGGRGTSYEQYF
TRBJ2-2,TRBV12-5,CASGTTGAGELFF